This T cell receptor beta chain derives from a study of T cell responses to AZD1222 COVID-19 vaccine. CDR1 and CDR2 from the germline V gene are SGHDT and YYEEEE. The trim removed 4 bases at V and 3 bases at J, leaving 10 bases unmatched. CDR3 length equals 16 residues. Data came from immunoSEQ multiplex PCR; TCRdb stores just in-frame clones and leaves some out. In the table there are around 130,000 clones, over 90% of which are singletons. The TCR was taken from an adult in good health. This chain uses TRBV5-6 with TRBJ2-1; 7 positions match TRBD1. Sequenced material: peripheral blood, taken on day 0 of AZD1222 vaccination. This CDR3 reads CASSAGRDSHYNEQFF. The DNA of the CDR3 is TGTGCCAGCAGCGCCGGTCGGGACAGCCACTACAATGAGCAGTTCTTC.